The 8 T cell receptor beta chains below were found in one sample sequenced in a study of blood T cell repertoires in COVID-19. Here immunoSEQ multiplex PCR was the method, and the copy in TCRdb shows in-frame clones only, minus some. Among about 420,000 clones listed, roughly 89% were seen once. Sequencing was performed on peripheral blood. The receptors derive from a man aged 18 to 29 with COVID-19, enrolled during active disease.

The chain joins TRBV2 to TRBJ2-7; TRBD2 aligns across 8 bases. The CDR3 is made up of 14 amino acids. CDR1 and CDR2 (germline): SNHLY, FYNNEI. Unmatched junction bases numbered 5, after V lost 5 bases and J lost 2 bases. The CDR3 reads CASSLGLVPYEQYF. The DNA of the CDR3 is TGTGCCAGCAGTCTGGGACTAGTGCCCTACGAGCAGTACTTC.

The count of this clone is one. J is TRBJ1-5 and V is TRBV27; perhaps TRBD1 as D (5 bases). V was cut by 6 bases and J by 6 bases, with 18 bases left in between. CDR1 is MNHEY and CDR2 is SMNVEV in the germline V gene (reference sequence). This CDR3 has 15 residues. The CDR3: CASSVGWGFSQPQHF. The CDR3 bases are TGTGCCAGCAGCGTAGGGTGGGGCTTCAGTCAGCCCCAGCATTTT.

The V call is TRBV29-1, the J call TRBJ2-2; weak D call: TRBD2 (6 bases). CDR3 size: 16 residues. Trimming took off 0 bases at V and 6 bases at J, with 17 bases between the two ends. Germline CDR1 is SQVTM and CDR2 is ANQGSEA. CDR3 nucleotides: TGCAGCGTTGAAGATAGGGGCGGGATATTGCCCGGGGAGCTGTTTTTT. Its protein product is CSVEDRGGILPGELFF.

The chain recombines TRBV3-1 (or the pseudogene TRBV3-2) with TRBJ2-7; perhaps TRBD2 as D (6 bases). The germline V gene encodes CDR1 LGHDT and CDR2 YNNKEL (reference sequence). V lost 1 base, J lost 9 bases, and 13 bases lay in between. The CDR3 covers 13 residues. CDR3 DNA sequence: TGTGCCAGCAGCCAAGTCCGGGGGTTTGGGCAGTACTTC. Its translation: CASSQVRGFGQYF.

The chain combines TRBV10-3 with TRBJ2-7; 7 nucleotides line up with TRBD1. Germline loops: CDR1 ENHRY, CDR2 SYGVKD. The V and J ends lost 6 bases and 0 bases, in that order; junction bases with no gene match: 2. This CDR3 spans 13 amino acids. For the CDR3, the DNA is TGTGCCATCAGGGGACAGCCCTCCTACGAGCAGTACTTC. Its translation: CAIRGQPSYEQYF.

The chain's CDR3 is CASSFGTVRAYEQYF. The CDR3, as DNA: TGCGCCAGCAGCTTTGGGACAGTACGAGCCTACGAGCAGTACTTC. The gene calls are TRBV5-1 and TRBJ2-7; 7 bases map to TRBD1. The CDR3 consists of 15 residues. Trimming removed 2 bases from V and 2 bases from J; junction bases left unmatched: 7. Germline CDR1 is SGHRS and CDR2 is YFSETQ.

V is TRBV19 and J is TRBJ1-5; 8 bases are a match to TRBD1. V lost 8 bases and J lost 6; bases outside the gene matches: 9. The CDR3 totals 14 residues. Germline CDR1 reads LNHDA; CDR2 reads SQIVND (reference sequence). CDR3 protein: CASGDRGRSQPQHF. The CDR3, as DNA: TGTGCCAGTGGCGACAGGGGAAGGAGTCAGCCCCAGCATTTT.

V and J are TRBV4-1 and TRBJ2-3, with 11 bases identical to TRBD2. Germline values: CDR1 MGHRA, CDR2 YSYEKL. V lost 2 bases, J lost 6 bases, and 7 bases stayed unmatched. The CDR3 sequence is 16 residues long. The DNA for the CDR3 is TGCGCCAGCAGCCAACTGACTAGCGGGGTGAGGGATACGCAGTATTTT. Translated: CASSQLTSGVRDTQYF.